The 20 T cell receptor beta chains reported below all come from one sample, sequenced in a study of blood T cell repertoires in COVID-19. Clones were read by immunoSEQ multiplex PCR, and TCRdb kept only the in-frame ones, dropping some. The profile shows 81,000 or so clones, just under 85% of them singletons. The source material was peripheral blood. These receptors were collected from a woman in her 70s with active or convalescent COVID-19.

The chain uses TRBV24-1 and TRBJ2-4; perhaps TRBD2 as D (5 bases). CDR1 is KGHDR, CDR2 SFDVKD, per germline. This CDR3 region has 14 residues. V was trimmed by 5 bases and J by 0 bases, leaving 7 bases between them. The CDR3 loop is CATSAAGAKNIQYF. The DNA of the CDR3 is TGTGCCACCAGTGCGGCGGGAGCCAAAAACATTCAGTACTTC.

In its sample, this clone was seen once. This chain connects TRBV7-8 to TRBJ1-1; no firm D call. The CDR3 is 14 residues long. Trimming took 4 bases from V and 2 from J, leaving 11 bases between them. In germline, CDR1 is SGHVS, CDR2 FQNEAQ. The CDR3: CASSYSGGNTEAFF. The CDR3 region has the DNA TGTGCCAGCAGCTACAGCGGCGGTAACACTGAAGCTTTCTTT.

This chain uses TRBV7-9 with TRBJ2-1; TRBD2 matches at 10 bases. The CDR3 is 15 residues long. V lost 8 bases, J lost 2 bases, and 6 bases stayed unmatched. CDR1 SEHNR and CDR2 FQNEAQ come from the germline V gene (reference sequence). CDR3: CASGASGGAYNEQFF. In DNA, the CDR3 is TGTGCCAGCGGAGCCAGCGGGGGGGCCTACAATGAGCAGTTCTTC.

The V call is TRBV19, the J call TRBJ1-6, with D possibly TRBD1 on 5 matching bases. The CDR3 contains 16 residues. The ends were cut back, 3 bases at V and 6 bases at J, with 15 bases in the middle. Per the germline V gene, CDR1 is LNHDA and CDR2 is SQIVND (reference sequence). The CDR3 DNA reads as TGTGCCAGTAGTATCTCAGGAGACAGAACTAATTCACCCCTCCACTTT. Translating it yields CASSISGDRTNSPLHF.

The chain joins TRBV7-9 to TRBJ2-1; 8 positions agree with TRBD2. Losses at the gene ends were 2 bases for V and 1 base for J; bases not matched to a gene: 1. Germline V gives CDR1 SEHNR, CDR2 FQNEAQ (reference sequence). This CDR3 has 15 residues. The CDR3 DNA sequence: TGTGCCAGCAGCTTACCGGGGGGGTCCTACAATGAGCAGTTCTTC. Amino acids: CASSLPGGSYNEQFF.

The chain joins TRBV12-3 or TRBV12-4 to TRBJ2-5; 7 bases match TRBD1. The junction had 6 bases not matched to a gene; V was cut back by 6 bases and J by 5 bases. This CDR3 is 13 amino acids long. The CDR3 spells CASRLQGWETQYF. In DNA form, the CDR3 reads TGTGCCAGCAGACTACAGGGGTGGGAGACCCAGTACTTC.

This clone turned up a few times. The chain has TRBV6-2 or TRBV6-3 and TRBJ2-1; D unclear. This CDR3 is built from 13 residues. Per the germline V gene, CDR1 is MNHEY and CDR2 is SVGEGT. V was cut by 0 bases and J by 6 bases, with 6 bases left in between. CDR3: CASSYSRSNEQFF. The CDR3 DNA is TGTGCCAGCAGTTACTCGAGGTCCAATGAGCAGTTCTTC.

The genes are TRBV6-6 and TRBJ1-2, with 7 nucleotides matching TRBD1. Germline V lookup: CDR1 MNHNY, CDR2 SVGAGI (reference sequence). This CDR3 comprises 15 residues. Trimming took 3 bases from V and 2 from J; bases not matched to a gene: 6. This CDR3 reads CASSYNRGENYGYTF. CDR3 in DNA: TGTGCCAGCAGTTATAACAGGGGCGAGAACTATGGCTACACCTTC.

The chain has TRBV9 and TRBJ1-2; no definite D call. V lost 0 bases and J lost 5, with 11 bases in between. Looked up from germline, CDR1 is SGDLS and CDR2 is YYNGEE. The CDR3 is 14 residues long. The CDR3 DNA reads TGTGCCAGCAGCGTAGATGGGCCTTTGTATGGCTACACCTTC. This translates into CASSVDGPLYGYTF.

The CDR3 DNA reads as TGTGCCACCAGTGATCGCCGGGGGGGCTCGGGAGAGACCCAGTACTTC. Translating gives CATSDRRGGSGETQYF. This chain links TRBV24-1 with TRBJ2-5; the match to TRBD2 covers 8 bases. The trim removed 3 bases at V and 4 bases at J, leaving 9 bases unmatched. This CDR3 has 16 amino acids. The V gene's germline CDR1 is KGHDR and CDR2 SFDVKD.

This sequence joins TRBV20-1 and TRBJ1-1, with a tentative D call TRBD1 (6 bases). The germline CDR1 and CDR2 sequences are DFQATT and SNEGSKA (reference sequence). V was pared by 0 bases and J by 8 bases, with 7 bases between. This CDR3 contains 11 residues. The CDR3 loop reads CSARDDREAFF. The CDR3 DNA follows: TGCAGTGCTAGAGATGACAGGGAAGCTTTCTTT.

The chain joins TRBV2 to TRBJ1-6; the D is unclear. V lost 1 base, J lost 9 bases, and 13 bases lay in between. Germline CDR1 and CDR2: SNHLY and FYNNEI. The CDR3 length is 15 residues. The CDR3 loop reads CASSEGGGEGSPLHF. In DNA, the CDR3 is TGTGCCAGCAGTGAAGGGGGAGGAGAAGGTTCACCCCTCCACTTT.

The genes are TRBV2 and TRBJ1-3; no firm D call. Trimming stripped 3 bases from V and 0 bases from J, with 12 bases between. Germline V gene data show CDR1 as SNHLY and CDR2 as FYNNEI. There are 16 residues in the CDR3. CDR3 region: CASSDRSLSSGNTIYF. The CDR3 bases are TGTGCCAGCAGTGATAGAAGCCTAAGCTCTGGAAACACCATATATTTT.

DNA for the CDR3: TGTGCCAGCAGCGTAGGAGGATCCAGCGGCCAAGAGACCCAGTACTTC. This encodes CASSVGGSSGQETQYF. The chain employs TRBV9 and TRBJ2-5; TRBD2 is a possible D gene (5 bases). V lost 0 bases and J lost 1, with 13 bases in between. This CDR3 has 16 residues. Germline assignment: CDR1 SGDLS and CDR2 YYNGEE.

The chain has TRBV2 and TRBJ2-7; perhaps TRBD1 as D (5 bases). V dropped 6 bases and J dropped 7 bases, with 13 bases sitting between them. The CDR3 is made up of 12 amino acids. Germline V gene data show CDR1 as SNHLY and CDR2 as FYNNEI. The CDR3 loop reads CASSLTVLEQYF. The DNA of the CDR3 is TGTGCCAGCAGCCTGACAGTTCTGGAGCAGTACTTC.

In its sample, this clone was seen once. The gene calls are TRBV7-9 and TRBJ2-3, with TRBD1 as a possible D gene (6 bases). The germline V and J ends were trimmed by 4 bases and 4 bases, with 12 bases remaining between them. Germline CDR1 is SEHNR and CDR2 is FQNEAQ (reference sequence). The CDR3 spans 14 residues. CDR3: CASSWGTLADTQYF. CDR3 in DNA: TGTGCCAGCAGCTGGGGGACACTCGCAGATACGCAGTATTTT.

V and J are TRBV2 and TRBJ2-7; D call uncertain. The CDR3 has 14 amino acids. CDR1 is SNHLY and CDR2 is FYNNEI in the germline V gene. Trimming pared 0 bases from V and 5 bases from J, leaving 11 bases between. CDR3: CASSEAPEVHEQYF. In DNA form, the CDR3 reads TGTGCCAGCAGTGAAGCCCCCGAGGTTCACGAGCAGTACTTC.

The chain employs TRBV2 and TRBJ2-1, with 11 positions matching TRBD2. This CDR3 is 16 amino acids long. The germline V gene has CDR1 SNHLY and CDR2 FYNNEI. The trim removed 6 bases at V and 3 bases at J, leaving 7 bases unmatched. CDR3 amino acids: CASRRSSGGNYNEQFF. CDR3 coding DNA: TGTGCCAGCAGACGATCTAGCGGGGGGAACTACAATGAGCAGTTCTTC.

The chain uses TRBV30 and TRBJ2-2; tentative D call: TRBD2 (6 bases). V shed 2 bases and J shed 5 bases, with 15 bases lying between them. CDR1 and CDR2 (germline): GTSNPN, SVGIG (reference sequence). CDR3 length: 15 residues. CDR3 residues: CAWSFSRAGTGELFF. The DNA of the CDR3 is TGTGCCTGGAGTTTTTCGCGGGCGGGGACCGGGGAGCTGTTTTTT.

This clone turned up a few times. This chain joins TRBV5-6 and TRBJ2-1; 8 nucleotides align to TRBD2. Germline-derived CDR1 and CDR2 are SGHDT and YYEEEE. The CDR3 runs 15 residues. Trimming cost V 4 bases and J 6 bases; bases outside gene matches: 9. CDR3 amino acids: CASSRGLVAFNEQFF. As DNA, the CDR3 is TGTGCCAGCAGCCGGGGACTAGTGGCGTTCAATGAGCAGTTCTTC.